This T cell receptor (beta chain) was recorded in a study of T cells after yellow fever vaccination (dated by TCRdb to between 2018 and 2020). With respect to the entire study: The SMART-Seq v4 Ultra Low Input RNA kit was used to prepare libraries from fractions with low cell numbers. Bulk PBMC replicates and cell subsets were isolated from blood drawn at multiple timepoints before and after both primary and secondary immunization. Two healthy male donors, one aged 18 to 30 and one aged 30 to 40 years, made up the cohort. To follow T-cell clones before and after both primary and booster YFV17D yellow fever vaccination, bulk TCR alpha and beta repertoires underwent longitudinal sequencing. Here is what the overall study found, with its caveats: After the booster, most clones that had expanded after primary vaccination were detected again (around 96% of CD4 and more than 80% of CD8), suggesting broad maintenance of memory. A small share of clonotypes occurred in both CD4 and CD8 compartments, likely arising from convergent recombination. The secondary T-cell response was found to be weaker but faster than the primary response, with a peak reached on day 5 rather than on day 15. Because the study included only a couple of donors, the extent to which the findings can be generalized is limited. Computational filtering was needed because FACS-sorted repertoires could contain abundant contaminating clonotypes from the bulk population.

Taken from cysteine to phenylalanine, the CDR3 has 16 residues. CDR3 DNA is the only sequence kept; it has 48 bases, read in frame from the first base. What the treatment or condition label conveys for this sample: live attenuated yellow fever vaccine strain. PBMCs were isolated from peripheral blood using a standard Ficoll-Paque protocol. CD4 and CD8 T-cell fractions were isolated with Dynabeads CD4 and CD8 positive selection kits. TriZol was used to extract RNA from bulk PBMCs, from CD4 and CD8 fractions, and from dextramer-positive and dextramer-negative fractions. Synthesis of TCR cDNA relied on 5'RACE template switching, a step that introduced a universal primer site along with unique molecular identifiers. cDNA synthesis was primed from both the TCR alpha and TCR beta constant segments. Libraries were amplified in two PCR steps, with sample barcodes and sequencing adapters added in the second step. Sequencing of libraries was performed on Illumina HiSeq 2500 (2x100 bp) or NovaSeq (2x150 bp). The authors processed their data as follows. Reads were demultiplexed and collapsed into UMI consensus sequences with MIGEC, and V(D)J alignment was performed with MiXCR. Clonotypes responding to the vaccine were identified with edgeR on replicate PBMC samples, with the criteria of FDR below 0.01 and a log2 fold change above 5 up to day 15. CD4 or CD8 identity was assigned to each bulk clonotype according to whether the clonotype was present at higher abundance in the sequenced CD4 repertoire or the sequenced CD8 repertoire. Using fastp at Q25 and MiXCR, TCRdb reprocessed the public reads and kept productive beta chains. Duplicate CDR3 protein sequences are folded into a single record with the most common DNA and genes. Here the V and J calls rest on TCRdb's processing, not on the authors' analysis. Counted in this sample were around 73,000 distinct CDR3 sequences; approximately 7.5% of them appeared once. Less than 50% of the sample is taken by the ten largest.

A word on this clonotype: The clone's antigen remains unknown. Germline and junction disagree at one end, which may indicate a read error.

Sequences were derived from CD8+ T cells sorted from PBMCs, sampled on the day of the yellow fever booster vaccination. The receptor chain draws on TRBV23-1 and TRBJ1-5; a tentative D match to TRBD1 spans 5 bases. TRBV23-1 is flagged as an ORF with uncertain function. This TCR came from a man aged 30 to 45 who received the YFV17D yellow fever vaccine. CDR3 protein: CASSHPGRDSNQPQQF. The bases are TGCGCCAGCAGTCACCCGGGACGGGATAGCAATCAGCCCCAGCAGTTT.